A selection of T cell receptor beta chains follows, all from one sample in a study of CD8 T cells in Susac syndrome. TCRdb called the immunoSEQ multiplex PCR reads again in MiXCR, with one record for every CDR3 protein. The sample shows over 150,000 distinct CDR3 sequences, around 94% of them seen only once. Source material: CD4+ T cells from PBMCs. These receptor sequences come from a human donor with Susac syndrome. CDR3s include the opening cysteine and the closing phenylalanine or tryptophan.

V,length,J,CDR3
TRBV7-2,15,TRBJ2-3,CASSLGGHHTDTQYF
TRBV6-1,15,TRBJ1-2,CASSEDGGGNYGYTF
TRBV7-2,14,TRBJ2-2,CASSLQAGEEKLFF
TRBV2,14,TRBJ2-7,CASSGLAGGSEQYF
TRBV3-1,14,TRBJ2-1,CASSHRGRYNEQFF
TRBV4-1,16,TRBJ1-5,CASSQDGGFGNQPQHF
TRBV2,13,TRBJ2-7,CASSQADHYEQYF
TRBV30,13,TRBJ2-2,CAWQRVNTGELFF
TRBV5-6,15,TRBJ2-3,CASSAPVSSTDTQYF
TRBV30,13,TRBJ1-2,CAWLTGVGYGYTF
TRBV10-3,13,TRBJ1-5,CAISDTYSQPQHF
TRBV21-1,18,TRBJ1-1,CASSKFARDRGSNTEAFF
TRBV14,15,TRBJ2-7,CASSLLDRSSYEQYF
TRBV27,14,TRBJ2-1,CASTPLADGDEQFF
TRBV18,11,TRBJ1-3,CASSPRTGGDF
TRBV28,17,TRBJ2-1,CASSSLGAGGSYNEQFF
TRBV12-3/TRBV12-4,14,TRBJ1-1,CASSPGQGNTEAFF
TRBV6-5,15,TRBJ2-7,CASSYETGHTYEQYF